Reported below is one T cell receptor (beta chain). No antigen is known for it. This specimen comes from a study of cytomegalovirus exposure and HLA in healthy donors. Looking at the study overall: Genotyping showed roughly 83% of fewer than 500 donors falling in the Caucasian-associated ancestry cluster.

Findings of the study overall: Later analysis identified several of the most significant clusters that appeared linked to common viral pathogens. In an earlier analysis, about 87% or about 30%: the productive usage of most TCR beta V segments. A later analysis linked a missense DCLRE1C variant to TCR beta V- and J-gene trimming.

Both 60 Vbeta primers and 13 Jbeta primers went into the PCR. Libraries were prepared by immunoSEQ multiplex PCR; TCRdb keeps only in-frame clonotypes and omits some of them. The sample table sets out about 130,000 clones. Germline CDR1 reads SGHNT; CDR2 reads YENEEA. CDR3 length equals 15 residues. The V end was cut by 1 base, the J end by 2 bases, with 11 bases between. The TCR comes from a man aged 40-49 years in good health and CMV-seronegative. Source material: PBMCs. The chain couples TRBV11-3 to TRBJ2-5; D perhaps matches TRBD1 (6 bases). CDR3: CASSLGGGSQETQYF. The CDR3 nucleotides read TGTGCCAGCAGCTTAGGAGGGGGTTCGCAAGAGACCCAGTACTTC.